This passage covers 18 T cell receptor beta chains from one sample sequenced in a study of cytomegalovirus exposure and HLA in healthy donors (dated by TCRdb to about 2017). Libraries were built with the immunoSEQ multiplex PCR assay. For the multiplex PCR, a mixture combining 60 forward primers for TCR Vbeta segments and 13 reverse primers for TCR Jbeta segments was used. The clones in this table, taken by TCRdb from immuneACCESS, are in-frame only. Not every clone is retained; where verified, under half of the shortfall comes from an unresolved V gene, and the cause of the rest is unknown. Present in this sample are approximately 190,000 clones, about 83% of which were seen just once. 1.5% to 2% of the sample comes from the top ten. Sequencing was carried out using PBMCs. The receptors come from a man aged 35 to 55 in good health and CMV-seropositive.

The chain couples TRBV18 to TRBJ2-1, with unresolved D. Germline values: CDR1 KGHSH, CDR2 LQKENI. The CDR3 covers 14 residues. The germline V and J ends were trimmed by 1 base and 5 bases, with 9 bases remaining between them. This CDR3 is CASSPLQTHNEQFF. CDR3 bases: TGTGCCAGCTCACCACTCCAGACTCACAATGAGCAGTTCTTC. The variable domain in full, completed from reference TRBV18 and TRBJ2-1, reads NAGVMQNPRHLVRRRGQEARLRCSPMKGHSHVYWYRQLPEEGLKFMVYLQKENIIDESGMPKERFSAEFPKEGPSILRIQQVVRGDSAAYFCASSPLQTHNEQFFGPGTRLTVL.

This rearrangement joins TRBV10-3 to TRBJ1-1; 10 nucleotides line up with TRBD1. J was trimmed by 1 base and V by 11 bases; bases with no gene match: 4. The length of the CDR3 is 13 residues. Germline loops: CDR1 ENHRY, CDR2 SYGVKD. In DNA form, the CDR3 reads TGTGCCGTTCGGACAGGGGGGAACACTGAAGCTTTCTTT. This codes for CAVRTGGNTEAFF.

The V gene is TRBV5-1, the J gene TRBJ2-3; a possible D gene is TRBD2 (5 bases). The CDR3 is 18 amino acids. Deletions cut 0 bases from V and 0 bases from J, with 17 bases between. Per germline, CDR1 SGHRS and CDR2 YFSETQ. CDR3 bases: TGCGCCAGCAGCTTGGCCAAGGCCTGGAGGACTAGCACAGATACGCAGTATTTT. Amino acid sequence: CASSLAKAWRTSTDTQYF. Full variable domain (missing parts from reference TRBV5-1 and TRBJ2-3): KAGVTQTPRYLIKTRGQQVTLSCSPISGHRSVSWYQQTPGQGLQFLFEYFSETQRNKGNFPGRFSGRQFSNSRSEMNVSTLELGDSALYLCASSLAKAWRTSTDTQYFGPGTRLTVL.

The genes are TRBV5-1 and TRBJ1-6; 8 bases align to TRBD1. Germline V CDR1 and CDR2: SGHRS, YFSETQ. Losses at the gene ends were 0 bases for V and 5 bases for J; bases not matched to a gene: 7. The CDR3 is 17 residues long. The CDR3 region is CASSLDVTGVNNSPLHF. In DNA, the CDR3 is TGCGCCAGCAGCTTGGATGTGACAGGGGTTAATAATTCACCCCTCCACTTT.

The V gene is TRBV4-1, the J gene TRBJ1-5; D call uncertain. Germline lookup yields CDR1 MGHRA and CDR2 YSYEKL. With 1 base removed from V and 3 bases from J, the gap between germline ends came to 16 bases. The CDR3 consists of 17 residues. CDR3 amino acids: CASSQVRGTQANQPQHF. DNA for the CDR3: TGCGCCAGCAGCCAAGTCCGGGGAACTCAGGCCAATCAGCCCCAGCATTTT.

The chain carries TRBV7-9 and TRBJ2-2; 9 positions agree with TRBD2. CDR1 SEHNR and CDR2 FQNEAQ come from the germline V gene (reference sequence). The CDR3 runs 18 residues. V trimming: 0 bases; J trimming: 5 bases; junction bases outside the gene matches: 10. As DNA, the CDR3 is TGTGCCAGCAGCTTAGCGGGGAGTAGCGGGAGTACTACCGGGGAGCTGTTTTTT. Amino acid sequence: CASSLAGSSGSTTGELFF.

A note on this clone: One end of the junction is discordant with germline, which a read error may explain. The chain employs TRBV7-2 and TRBJ2-4; 15 positions match TRBD2. CDR3 length: 20 residues. Germline V gene sequence: CDR1 SGHTA, CDR2 FQGNSA. CDR3: CASSLALGLAGGPAKNSQYF. CDR3 DNA: TGTGCCAGCAGCTTAGCTCTGGGACTAGCGGGAGGACCAGCCAAAAACAGTCAGTACTTC.

This clone was recorded a few times. The J gene is TRBJ2-2, the V gene TRBV18; unclear D gene. Trimming left V 3 bases short and J 5 bases short, with 7 bases between. Looked up from germline, CDR1 is KGHSH and CDR2 is LQKENI. There are 13 residues in the CDR3. The CDR3 DNA reads TGTGCCAGCTCACCCGATCGGACCGGGGAGCTGTTTTTT. Protein product: CASSPDRTGELFF.

The chain has TRBV28 and TRBJ1-3; possibly TRBD1 for D (6 bases). The CDR3 covers 15 residues. V dropped 5 bases and J dropped 2 bases, with 13 bases sitting between them. Germline loops: CDR1 MDHEN, CDR2 SYDVKM. CDR3 amino acids: CASSHRERPGNTIYF. The CDR3 DNA reads TGTGCCAGCAGTCACAGGGAAAGGCCTGGAAACACCATATATTTT.

This chain joins TRBV28 and TRBJ1-5, with 7 bases matching TRBD1. The CDR3 is made up of 16 amino acids. Germline CDR1 MDHEN, CDR2 SYDVKM. V lost 5 bases, J lost 5 bases, and 12 bases stayed unmatched. DNA of the CDR3: TGTGCCAGCAGTCCTCCGGACAGGAGGGTTCATCAGCCCCAGCATTTT. This codes for CASSPPDRRVHQPQHF.

This sequence joins TRBV4-1 and TRBJ2-3; the match to TRBD2 covers 13 bases. Germline V CDR1 and CDR2: MGHRA, YSYEKL. V shed 0 bases and J 4 bases; nucleotides not matched to a gene: 1. The CDR3 runs to 16 residues. CDR3: CASSQELAGGADTQYF. Written as DNA, the CDR3 is TGCGCCAGCAGCCAAGAACTAGCGGGAGGGGCAGATACGCAGTATTTT.

V and J are TRBV5-6 and TRBJ2-5, with D maybe TRBD2 (6 bases). V dropped 5 bases and J dropped 2 bases, with 13 bases sitting between them. The CDR3 extends over 14 amino acids. Germline CDR1 is SGHDT and CDR2 is YYEEEE. CDR3 amino acids: CASRMAGGQETQYF. As DNA, the CDR3 is TGTGCCAGCAGGATGGCCGGGGGACAAGAGACCCAGTACTTC.

A single count supports this clone. J is TRBJ2-1 and V is TRBV20-1, with 8 bases that match TRBD2. V was clipped by 7 bases and J by 10 bases; unmatched bases: 6. CDR3 length equals 11 residues. In germline, CDR1 is DFQATT, CDR2 SNEGSKA (reference sequence). Written as DNA, the CDR3 is TGCAGTGGCCGGGAGGGGGGGGAGCAGTTCTTC. Its translation: CSGREGGEQFF.

This chain connects TRBV19 to TRBJ1-5, with 8 bases matching TRBD1. The CDR3 length is 15 residues. With 5 bases clipped from V and 7 bases from J, the junction kept 10 bases outside the gene matches. The germline V gene encodes CDR1 LNHDA and CDR2 SQIVND (reference sequence). The CDR3 here is CASSPSRQGYQPQHF. Written as DNA, the CDR3 is TGTGCCAGTAGTCCGAGCAGACAGGGGTACCAGCCCCAGCATTTT.

The rearrangement uses TRBV7-9 and TRBJ2-3; D ambiguous. Germline CDR1 is SEHNR and CDR2 is FQNEAQ (reference sequence). This CDR3 comprises 13 residues. V was shortened by 8 bases and J by 0 bases, with 9 bases between the two germline ends. The CDR3 bases are TGTGCCAGCCGAGACGGGAGCACAGATACGCAGTATTTT. This encodes CASRDGSTDTQYF.

The V and J genes are TRBV19 and TRBJ2-7; TRBD2 matches 10 bases. The V segment lost 3 bases and the J segment 5 bases; nucleotides outside the gene matches: 4. The germline V gene has CDR1 LNHDA and CDR2 SQIVND (reference sequence). This CDR3 contains 14 residues. The CDR3: CASSISGRLHEQYF. CDR3 sequence (DNA): TGTGCCAGTAGTATTAGCGGGAGGCTCCACGAGCAGTACTTC.

This chain uses TRBV11-2 with TRBJ1-1; TRBD1 matches at 8 bases. The V gene's germline CDR1 is SGHAT and CDR2 FQNNGV. Trimming cost V 10 bases and J 5 bases; bases outside gene matches: 9. The CDR3 is made up of 13 amino acids. CDR3 amino acids: CATGRTGNTEAFF. CDR3 DNA: TGTGCCACAGGCAGGACAGGGAATACTGAAGCTTTCTTT.

The rearrangement joins TRBV27 to TRBJ1-6, with D unresolved. CDR3 size: 14 residues. Trimming stripped 3 bases from V and 8 bases from J, with 11 bases between. Germline V lookup: CDR1 MNHEY, CDR2 SMNVEV (reference sequence). The CDR3, as DNA: TGTGCCAGCAGTTTCTCGGCCGGGGATTCACCCCTCCACTTT. Translation gives CASSFSAGDSPLHF.